Only a few counts were recorded for the clone carrying this T cell receptor beta chain. Sequencing libraries for TCR beta were prepared with iRepertoire HTBI primers and Arm-PCR of CDR3 regions. Per the authors' pipeline: Overall, samples carried 60 to 65 TRBV and 15 or so TRBJ segments. One entry per CDR3 protein results from TCRdb running MiXCR on the multiplex PCR reads. V and J calls and clone size were set by TCRdb, not the authors. The sample gives around 450,000 distinct CDR3 sequences, roughly 16% of which show up once; 9% to 15% is in the top ten. The time point was: newly diagnosed GD, antithyroid drugs for less than 3 months. From PBMCs, RNA was extracted and then used to make the TCR library. An endocrinology unit in Xi'an, China, supplied the patients. The sample comes from a study of regulatory T cells in long-lasting Graves disease. CDR1 is LNHNV, CDR2 YYDKDF, per germline (reference sequence). J lost 3 bases, V lost 1 base, and 16 bases had no gene match. This CDR3 is built from 22 residues.

This sample also appeared in a second study, on T cells in Graves' hyperthyroidism and ophthalmopathy. That paper states: Hyperthyroidism of Graves' type that showed no ophthalmopathy progression within 18 months was stable. RT-PCR in the first round (using the HTBI primer set) targeted the TCR CDR3.

This specimen consisted of peripheral blood mononuclear cells (PBMCs), obtained at new diagnosis, from a patient treated with antithyroid drugs. The chain couples TRBV15 to TRBJ2-6; 12 bases map to TRBD1. The source is a man aged 40-49 years with Graves disease. The CDR3 coding sequence is TGTGCCACCAGCAGAGGGGGCTTTGCTCCGGGACAGGGGGCCGGTGGGGCCAACGTCCTGACTTTC. Translating gives CATSRGGFAPGQGAGGANVLTF. The entire variable domain, with the rest obtained from reference TRBV15 and TRBJ2-6, is as follows: DAMVIQNPRYQVTQFGKPVTLSCSQTLNHNVMYWYQQKSSQAPKLLFHYYDKDFNNEADTPDNFQSRRPNTSFCFLDIRSPGLGDTAMYLCATSRGGFAPGQGAGGANVLTFGAGSRLTVL.